This entry is about one T cell receptor beta chain. These data belong to a study of blood T cell repertoires in COVID-19. The repertoire was sequenced with immunoSEQ multiplex PCR; TCRdb's copy has only in-frame clones and lacks some. The data show 50,000 to 65,000 clones, 70% to 90% seen once. This sequence was found in a man between 65 and 85 years old with acute or convalescent COVID-19. Material for sequencing was peripheral blood.

The CDR3 DNA follows: TGTGCCTGGAGTATTCCCTCAGGGGCAGATACGCAGTATTTT. This gives the protein CAWSIPSGADTQYF. The chain couples TRBV30 to TRBJ2-3; the D gene is possibly TRBD1 (6 bases). Germline CDR1 GTSNPN, CDR2 SVGIG (reference sequence). Trimming removed 2 bases from V and 4 bases from J, with 13 bases in between. CDR3 size: 14 residues.